The 32 T cell receptor beta chains below were found in one sample sequenced in a study of T-cell reconstitution after alpha-beta-depleted transplantation in children (dated by TCRdb to about 2016). The meaning of the sample's treatment or condition label: allogeneic hematopoietic cell transplantation with graft depleted of TCRalphabeta T cells and CD19 B cells. Library preparation was by PCR. Sequencer: Illumina HiSeq 2500. To normalize quantification of the TCRbeta repertoire, the TCR libraries were built with molecular barcoding that relied on unique molecular identifiers. TCRdb ran its own pipeline on the public reads, namely fastp trimming at Q25 and MiXCR clone calling, and kept in-frame beta chains. For every CDR3 protein sequence, its rows merge into one entry that carries the most common genes and DNA. The sample includes approximately 800,000 distinct CDR3 sequences, with 16% observed a single time. The ten largest account for roughly 5% of the sample.

The sequencing here drew on PBMCs, mostly from graft donor cells, taken 360 days after TCRalphabeta/CD19-depleted stem cell transplant. These receptors all stem from a male patient between 10 and 17 years old who had a stem cell transplant for acute lymphoblastic leukemia, so the T cells may come from the graft donor.

This clonotype was observed a handful of times. The rearrangement links TRBV30 to TRBJ2-7; 7 nucleotides match TRBD2. This CDR3 comprises 14 residues. Trimming at V came to 3 bases and at J to 6 bases, leaving 11 bases not matched to a gene. The germline V gene encodes CDR1 GTSNPN and CDR2 SVGIG (reference sequence). In DNA, the CDR3 is TGTGCCTGGAGCCCAACCCGGGGAGGGGCCGAGCAGTACTTC. Translated: CAWSPTRGGAEQYF.

V is TRBV7-3 and J is TRBJ2-7; 10 bases agree with TRBD1. The germline gives CDR1 SGHTA, CDR2 FQGTGA. Trimming took 1 base from V and 5 from J; bases not matched to a gene: 8. CDR3 length: 16 residues. The CDR3 bases are TGTGCCAGCAGCTTAAGAGGGGGACAGGGGATCAACGAGCAGTACTTC. This encodes CASSLRGGQGINEQYF.

This clonotype was counted a few times. V and J are TRBV6-1 and TRBJ1-1; tentatively, D is TRBD1 (6 bases). Germline V gene data show CDR1 as MNHNS and CDR2 as SASEGT. The CDR3 is 14 amino acids. V gave up 7 bases and J gave up 6 bases, with 18 bases separating them. The CDR3 nucleotides are TGTGCCAGCACCGCTGACAGGCGGCTCGCTGAAGCTTTCTTT. This encodes CASTADRRLAEAFF.

This clonotype appeared a few times. The genes are TRBV12-3 or TRBV12-4 and TRBJ2-5; unclear D gene. The ends were cut back, 3 bases at V and 5 bases at J, with 10 bases in the middle. The CDR3 sequence is 13 residues long. The CDR3 protein is CASSLWIRETQYF. In DNA, the CDR3 is TGTGCCAGCAGTTTGTGGATCCGGGAGACCCAGTACTTC.

In this sample, this clonotype turned up a few times. The chain joins TRBV27 to TRBJ2-7, with D perhaps assigned TRBD1 or TRBD2 (7 bases each). Trimming stripped 2 bases from V and 3 bases from J, with 23 bases between. CDR1 is MNHEY and CDR2 is SMNVEV in the germline V gene (reference sequence). CDR3 length: 18 amino acids. The DNA of the CDR3 is TGTGCCAGCAGTTTACAGGGAGGGGGCGCGGGTAGAAGCTACGAGCAGTACTTC. Amino acid sequence: CASSLQGGGAGRSYEQYF.

The CDR3 loop reads CASWYRGRTDTQYF. The CDR3 DNA follows: TGTGCCAGCTGGTACAGGGGTCGTACAGATACGCAGTATTTT. The J gene is TRBJ2-3, the V gene TRBV6-5; 7 bases align to TRBD1. This CDR3 spans 14 amino acids. Per germline, CDR1 MNHEY and CDR2 SVGAGI. Losses at the gene ends were 8 bases for V and 3 bases for J; bases not matched to a gene: 8.

The V call is TRBV3-1, the J call TRBJ1-3; D is undetermined. V lost 2 bases and J 3 bases, leaving 2 bases between the germline ends. Per the germline V gene, CDR1 is LGHDT and CDR2 is YNNKEL (reference sequence). The length of the CDR3 is 12 residues. CDR3 DNA sequence: TGTGCCAGCAGCCAAATTGGAAACACCATATATTTT. This sequence encodes CASSQIGNTIYF.

Many counts were recorded for this clonotype. This chain joins TRBV18 and TRBJ2-3; 9 positions agree with TRBD2. Germline CDR1 is KGHSH and CDR2 is LQKENI. The CDR3 contains 13 residues. J was trimmed by 4 bases and V by 4 bases; bases with no gene match: 0. For the CDR3, the DNA is TGTGCCAGCTCACGACTAGCGGCAGATACGCAGTATTTT. Translation: CASSRLAADTQYF.

V gene TRBV5-1 combines with J gene TRBJ2-5, with TRBD2 identical over 13 bases. CDR3 length: 16 amino acids. CDR1 SGHRS and CDR2 YFSETQ come from the germline V gene. J lost 4 bases, V lost 4 bases, and 7 bases had no gene match. CDR3 in DNA: TGCGCCAGCAGCCACGGACTAGCGGGAGACTTAGAGACCCAGTACTTC. It specifies CASSHGLAGDLETQYF.

The chain recombines TRBV5-1 with TRBJ2-7; no definite D call. The CDR3 has 17 residues. The germline gives CDR1 SGHRS, CDR2 YFSETQ. Trimming removed 1 base at V and 1 base at J, with 18 bases between. CDR3 nucleotide sequence: TGCGCCAGCAGCTTGCGCCCCCAGGAGCAAACATCCTACGAGCAGTACTTC. Protein product: CASSLRPQEQTSYEQYF. The variable domain in full, completed from reference TRBV5-1 and TRBJ2-7, reads KAGVTQTPRYLIKTRGQQVTLSCSPISGHRSVSWYQQTPGQGLQFLFEYFSETQRNKGNFPGRFSGRQFSNSRSEMNVSTLELGDSALYLCASSLRPQEQTSYEQYFGPGTRLTVT.

Many counts were recorded for this clonotype. V usage is TRBV5-1 and J usage is TRBJ2-2; 12 bases fit TRBD2. V lost 2 bases, J lost 6 bases, and 8 bases stayed unmatched. The CDR3 is 17 residues long. Germline values: CDR1 SGHRS, CDR2 YFSETQ. CDR3 in DNA: TGCGCCAGCAGCTTACGTCTAGCGGGAGGGCCCGCCGGGGAGCTGTTTTTT. Its protein product is CASSLRLAGGPAGELFF.

V is TRBV5-1 and J is TRBJ2-1; 7 nucleotides match TRBD2. Germline assignment: CDR1 SGHRS and CDR2 YFSETQ. Trimming cost V 4 bases and J 7 bases; bases outside gene matches: 23. The CDR3 runs to 19 residues. In DNA form, the CDR3 reads TGCGCCAGCAGCCTCCTACCTCATTCTAGCGGTCCCAAGCGGAATGAGCAGTTCTTC. Translation gives CASSLLPHSSGPKRNEQFF.

This clonotype was counted between two and nine times. The chain is built from TRBV10-3 and TRBJ2-2; D not certain. Germline values: CDR1 ENHRY, CDR2 SYGVKD. The V gene lost 4 bases and the J gene lost 6 bases, with 15 bases spanning the gap. The CDR3 has 15 residues. CDR3 amino acids: CAISAPDESSGELFF. The CDR3 DNA reads TGTGCCATCAGTGCCCCAGACGAGAGCTCCGGGGAGCTGTTTTTT.

The table lists this clonotype with many counts. The chain is built from TRBV5-1 and TRBJ2-7; possible D gene TRBD2, 6 bases. Germline loops: CDR1 SGHRS, CDR2 YFSETQ. The CDR3 loop spans 12 amino acids. The germline V and J ends were trimmed by 0 bases and 7 bases, with 8 bases remaining between them. CDR3 protein: CASSLEGGEQYF. CDR3 nucleotides: TGCGCCAGCAGCTTGGAGGGAGGTGAGCAGTACTTC.

This clonotype was detected ten times or more. This rearrangement joins TRBV27 to TRBJ2-1, with D perhaps TRBD1 (5 bases). Germline V gene lookup returns CDR1 MNHEY and CDR2 SMNVEV (reference sequence). This CDR3 comprises 14 residues. V dropped 3 bases and J dropped 9 bases, with 15 bases sitting between them. This CDR3 reads CASSFKQVAGEQFF. In nucleotides, the CDR3 is TGTGCCAGCAGTTTCAAACAGGTTGCTGGTGAGCAGTTCTTC.

J is TRBJ2-7 and V is TRBV5-6, with D hard to call. The CDR3 runs to 15 residues. From germline, CDR1 is SGHDT and CDR2 YYEEEE. V lost 0 bases and J 5 bases, leaving 15 bases between the germline ends. CDR3 DNA: TGTGCCAGCAGCTTGGCAGGATTTTCTGACCACGAGCAGTACTTC. It codes for CASSLAGFSDHEQYF.

This clonotype has at least ten counts. The rearrangement joins TRBV12-3 or TRBV12-4 to TRBJ2-1; possible D gene TRBD2, 6 bases. V was cut by 7 bases and J by 7 bases, with 26 bases left in between. The CDR3 consists of 17 residues. The CDR3 nucleotides read TGTGCCAGCACCTTAGGGGCGGGGCGGACTGGGGGGAATGAGCAGTTCTTC. It encodes CASTLGAGRTGGNEQFF.

V gene TRBV5-4 combines with J gene TRBJ2-7; TRBD2 matches at 7 bases. Trimming took 3 bases from V and 2 from J; bases not matched to a gene: 20. The CDR3 is 19 amino acids. CDR1 is SGHNT and CDR2 is YYREEE in the germline V gene (reference sequence). The CDR3: CASSSRARLAATYAYEQYF. CDR3 sequence (DNA): TGTGCCAGCAGCTCGCGCGCGCGGCTAGCGGCAACATACGCCTACGAGCAGTACTTC.

The sample holds a few counts of this clonotype. V and J are TRBV18 and TRBJ2-7, with D possibly TRBD2 on 6 matching bases. Deletions cut 5 bases from V and 3 bases from J, with 14 bases between. CDR1 is KGHSH and CDR2 is LQKENI in the germline V gene. This CDR3 is built from 14 residues. The CDR3 DNA reads TGTGCCAGCTCATCCTCGACGGGAGACTACGAGCAGTACTTC. Amino acid sequence: CASSSSTGDYEQYF. Filled out from reference TRBV18 and TRBJ2-7, the complete variable domain reads NAGVMQNPRHLVRRRGQEARLRCSPMKGHSHVYWYRQLPEEGLKFMVYLQKENIIDESGMPKERFSAEFPKEGPSILRIQQVVRGDSAAYFCASSSSTGDYEQYFGPGTRLTVT.

In this sample, this clonotype turned up a few times. V and J are TRBV7-9 and TRBJ1-1; tentative D call: TRBD1 (6 bases). CDR3 length: 13 residues. The V end lost 3 bases, the J end lost 5 bases, and 10 bases lay between the germline ends. From germline, CDR1 is SEHNR and CDR2 FQNEAQ (reference sequence). CDR3 in amino acids: CASSFSTGTEAFF. DNA for the CDR3: TGTGCCAGCAGCTTCTCTACAGGGACTGAAGCTTTCTTT. Full variable domain (rest looked up from reference TRBV7-9 and TRBJ1-1): DTGVSQNPRHKITKRGQNVTFRCDPISEHNRLYWYRQTLGQGPEFLTYFQNEAQLEKSRLLSDRFSAERPKGSFSTLEIQRTEQGDSAMYLCASSFSTGTEAFFGQGTRLTVV.

The V gene is TRBV7-9, the J gene TRBJ2-7, with 8 nucleotides matching TRBD1. Germline V gene sequence: CDR1 SEHNR, CDR2 FQNEAQ (reference sequence). CDR3 length: 14 amino acids. V was clipped by 4 bases and J by 3 bases; unmatched bases: 5. As DNA, the CDR3 is TGTGCCAGCAGCTCGGACAGGGAGTTCTACGAGCAGTACTTC. Translating gives CASSSDREFYEQYF.

The chain has TRBV19 and TRBJ2-1; weak D call: TRBD2 (5 bases). Looked up from germline, CDR1 is LNHDA and CDR2 is SQIVND (reference sequence). The CDR3 covers 16 residues. The V gene lost 3 bases and the J gene lost 0 bases, with 12 bases spanning the gap. CDR3 sequence reads: CASSIEAESSYNEQFF. CDR3 nucleotides: TGTGCCAGTAGTATTGAAGCGGAGAGCTCCTACAATGAGCAGTTCTTC. The full variable domain, completed using reference TRBV19 and TRBJ2-1, is DGGITQSPKYLFRKEGQNVTLSCEQNLNHDAMYWYRQDPGQGLRLIYYSQIVNDFQKGDIAEGYSVSREKKESFPLTVTSAQKNPTAFYLCASSIEAESSYNEQFFGPGTRLTVL.

The J gene is TRBJ2-1, the V gene TRBV27; 8 bases map to TRBD2. The V gene's germline CDR1 is MNHEY and CDR2 SMNVEV (reference sequence). The CDR3 covers 18 residues. V shed 4 bases and J 7 bases; nucleotides not matched to a gene: 18. CDR3 DNA: TGTGCCAGCAGTTCCCGGTGGGGAAGCGGGAGTCCAGGGAATGAGCAGTTCTTC. Its protein is CASSSRWGSGSPGNEQFF.

The CDR3 protein is CASGDRTKNIQYF. In nucleotides, the CDR3 is TGTGCCAGCGGGGACAGGACCAAAAACATTCAGTACTTC. This sequence joins TRBV2 and TRBJ2-4; TRBD1 agrees at 8 bases. The CDR3 runs 13 residues. The germline CDR1 and CDR2 sequences are SNHLY and FYNNEI. With V trimmed by 8 bases and J by 2 bases, 2 bases remained unmatched.

The table lists this clonotype with many counts. The chain combines TRBV20-1 with TRBJ2-7; TRBD2 matches 8 bases. This CDR3 is 12 amino acids long. Germline-derived CDR1 and CDR2 are DFQATT and SNEGSKA (reference sequence). CDR3 sequence: CRVGTRDYEQYF. Written as DNA, the CDR3 is TGCAGGGTCGGGACTAGGGACTACGAGCAGTACTTC.

This clonotype was recorded many times. The gene calls are TRBV5-1 and TRBJ2-7; no clear D gene. Trimming left V 2 bases short and J 3 bases short, with 6 bases between. The length of the CDR3 is 12 residues. Germline V gene sequence: CDR1 SGHRS, CDR2 YFSETQ. The chain's CDR3 is CASSFQSYEQYF. The CDR3 nucleotides read TGCGCCAGCAGCTTTCAGAGCTACGAGCAGTACTTC.

This clonotype occurred many times. This rearrangement joins TRBV9 to TRBJ2-7; D is tentatively TRBD1 or TRBD2 (6 bases each). The CDR3 is 15 amino acids. CDR1 is SGDLS and CDR2 is YYNGEE in the germline V gene. V dropped 3 bases and J dropped 4 bases, with 17 bases sitting between them. CDR3 nucleotides: TGTGCCAGCAGCGAGTGGGGGGCTCCAACTTACGAGCAGTACTTC. This encodes CASSEWGAPTYEQYF. The variable domain in full, with the rest retrieved from reference TRBV9 and TRBJ2-7, is DSGVTQTPKHLITATGQRVTLRCSPRSGDLSVYWYQQSLDQGLQFLIQYYNGEERAKGNILERFSAQQFPDLHSELNLSSLELGDSALYFCASSEWGAPTYEQYFGPGTRLTVT.

In its sample, this clonotype was seen a few times. The chain employs TRBV5-6 and TRBJ1-5; D may be TRBD1 (6 bases). Trimming cost V 2 bases and J 0 bases, with 12 bases left between them. The CDR3 has 16 amino acids. Germline V CDR1 and CDR2: SGHDT, YYEEEE. The chain's CDR3 is CASSFLGAYSNQPQHF. The CDR3 nucleotides read TGTGCCAGCAGCTTCTTGGGGGCATATAGCAATCAGCCCCAGCATTTT.

This clonotype was detected only a few times. The gene calls are TRBV15 and TRBJ2-2, with TRBD1 identical over 9 bases. V gave up 8 bases and J gave up 5 bases; unmatched junction bases: 12. The V gene's germline CDR1 is LNHNV and CDR2 YYDKDF (reference sequence). The CDR3 runs to 16 residues. CDR3 nucleotide sequence: TGTGCCACCGATCGAGGGACAGGGATAACAACCGGGGAGCTGTTTTTT. It codes for CATDRGTGITTGELFF.

There are many counts of this clonotype. The rearrangement joins TRBV29-1 to TRBJ2-1, with 11 bases matching TRBD2. Trimming cost V 7 bases and J 7 bases; bases outside gene matches: 9. The CDR3 has 14 amino acids. In germline, CDR1 is SQVTM, CDR2 ANQGSEA. The DNA of the CDR3 is TGCAGCGCGGTGACTAGCGGGGTCGAAAATGAGCAGTTCTTC. Protein: CSAVTSGVENEQFF.

This clonotype has at least ten counts. The chain combines TRBV5-1 with TRBJ2-3; D gene ambiguous. The V end lost 4 bases, the J end lost 4 bases, and 7 bases lay between the germline ends. The germline V gene has CDR1 SGHRS and CDR2 YFSETQ. This CDR3 contains 12 residues. This chain's CDR3 is CASSPGSDTQYF. The CDR3 DNA follows: TGCGCCAGCAGCCCCGGGTCAGATACGCAGTATTTT.

The chain has TRBV12-3 or TRBV12-4 and TRBJ2-1; D is undetermined. The CDR3 has 16 residues. V lost 6 bases, J lost 7 bases, and 22 bases lay in between. The CDR3 reads CASSSDPLVRGNEQFF. The CDR3 DNA reads as TGTGCCAGCAGCTCCGATCCCCTAGTTAGAGGAAATGAGCAGTTCTTC.